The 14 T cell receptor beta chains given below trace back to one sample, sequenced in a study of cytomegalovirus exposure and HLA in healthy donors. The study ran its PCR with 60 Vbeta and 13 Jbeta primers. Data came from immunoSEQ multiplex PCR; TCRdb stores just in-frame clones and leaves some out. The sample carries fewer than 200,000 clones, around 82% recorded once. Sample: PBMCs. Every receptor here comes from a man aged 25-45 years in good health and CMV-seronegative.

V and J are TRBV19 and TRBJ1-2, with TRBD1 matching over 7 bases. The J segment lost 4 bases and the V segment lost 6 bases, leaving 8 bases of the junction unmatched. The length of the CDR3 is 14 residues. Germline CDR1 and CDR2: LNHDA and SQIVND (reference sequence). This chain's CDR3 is CASRSGQTIYGYTF. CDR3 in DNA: TGTGCCAGTAGATCGGGACAGACCATCTATGGCTACACCTTC.

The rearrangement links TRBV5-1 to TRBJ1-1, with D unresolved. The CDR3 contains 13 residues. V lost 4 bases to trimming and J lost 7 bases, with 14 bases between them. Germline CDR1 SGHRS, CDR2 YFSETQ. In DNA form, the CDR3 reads TGCGCCAGCAGCCTCTCTATGGAGTATGAAGCTTTCTTT. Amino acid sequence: CASSLSMEYEAFF.

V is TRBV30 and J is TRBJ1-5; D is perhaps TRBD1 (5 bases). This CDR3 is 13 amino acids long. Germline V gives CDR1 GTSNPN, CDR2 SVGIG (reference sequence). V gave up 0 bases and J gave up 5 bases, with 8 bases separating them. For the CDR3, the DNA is TGTGCCTGGAGTGTAGACAGATATCAGCCCCAGCATTTT. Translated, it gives CAWSVDRYQPQHF.

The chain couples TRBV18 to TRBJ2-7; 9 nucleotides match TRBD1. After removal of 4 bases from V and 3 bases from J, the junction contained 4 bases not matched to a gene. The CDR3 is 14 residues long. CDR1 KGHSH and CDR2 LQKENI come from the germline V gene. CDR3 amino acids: CASSQPGQGYEQYF. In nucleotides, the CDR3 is TGTGCCAGCTCACAACCGGGACAGGGCTACGAGCAGTACTTC.

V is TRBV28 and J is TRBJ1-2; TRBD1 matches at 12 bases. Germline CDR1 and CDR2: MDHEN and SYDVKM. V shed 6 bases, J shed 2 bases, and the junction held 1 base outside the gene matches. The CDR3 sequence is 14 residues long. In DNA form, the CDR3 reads TGTGCCAGCAGGGGACAGGGGGCGAACTATGGCTACACCTTC. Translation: CASRGQGANYGYTF.

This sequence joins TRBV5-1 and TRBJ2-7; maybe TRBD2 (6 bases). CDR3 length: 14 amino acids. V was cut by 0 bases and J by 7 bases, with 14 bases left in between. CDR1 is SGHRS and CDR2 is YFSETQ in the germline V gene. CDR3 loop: CASSLAGVLQEQYF. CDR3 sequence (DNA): TGCGCCAGCAGCTTGGCGGGAGTTCTGCAAGAGCAGTACTTC.

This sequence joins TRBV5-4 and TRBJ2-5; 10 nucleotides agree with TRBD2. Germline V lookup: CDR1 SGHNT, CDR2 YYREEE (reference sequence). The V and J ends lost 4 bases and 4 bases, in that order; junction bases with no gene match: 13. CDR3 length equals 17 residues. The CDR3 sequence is CASSTTSGAAWGETQYF. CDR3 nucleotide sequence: TGTGCCAGCAGCACCACTAGCGGGGCGGCCTGGGGAGAGACCCAGTACTTC.

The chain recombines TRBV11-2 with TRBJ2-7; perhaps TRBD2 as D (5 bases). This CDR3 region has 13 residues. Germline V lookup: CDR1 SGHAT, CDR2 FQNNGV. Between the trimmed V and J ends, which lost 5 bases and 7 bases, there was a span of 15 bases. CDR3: CASSHPGVGEQYF. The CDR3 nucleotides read TGTGCCAGCAGCCACCCCGGGGTTGGGGAGCAGTACTTC.

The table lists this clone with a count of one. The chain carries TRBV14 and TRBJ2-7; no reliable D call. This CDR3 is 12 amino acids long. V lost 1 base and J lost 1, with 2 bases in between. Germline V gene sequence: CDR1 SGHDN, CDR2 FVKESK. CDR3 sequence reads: CASSQASYEQYF. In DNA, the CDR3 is TGTGCCAGCAGCCAAGCTTCCTACGAGCAGTACTTC.

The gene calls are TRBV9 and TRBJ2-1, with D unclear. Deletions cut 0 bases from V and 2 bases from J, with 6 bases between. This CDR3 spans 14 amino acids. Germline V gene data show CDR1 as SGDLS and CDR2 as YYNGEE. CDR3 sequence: CASSVELAYNEQFF. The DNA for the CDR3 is TGTGCCAGCAGCGTAGAGCTAGCCTACAATGAGCAGTTCTTC.

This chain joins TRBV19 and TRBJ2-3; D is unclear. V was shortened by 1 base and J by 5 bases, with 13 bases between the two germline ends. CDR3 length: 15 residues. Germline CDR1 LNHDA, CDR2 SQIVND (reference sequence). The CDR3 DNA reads TGTGCCAGTAGTATAGTAGCTGTAGGTGGAGATACGCAGTATTTT. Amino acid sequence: CASSIVAVGGDTQYF.

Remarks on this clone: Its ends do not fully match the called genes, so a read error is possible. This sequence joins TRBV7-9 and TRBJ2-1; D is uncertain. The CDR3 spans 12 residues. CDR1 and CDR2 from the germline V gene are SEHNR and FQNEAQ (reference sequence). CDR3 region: CSSSSPGNEQFF. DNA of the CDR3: TGTTCCAGCAGCTCTCCCGGGAATGAGCAGTTCTTC.

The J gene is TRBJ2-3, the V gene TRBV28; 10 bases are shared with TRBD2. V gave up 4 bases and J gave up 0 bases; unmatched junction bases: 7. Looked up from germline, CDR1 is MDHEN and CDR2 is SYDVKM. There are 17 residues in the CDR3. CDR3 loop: CASSSLLAGGSTDTQYF. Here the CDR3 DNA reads TGTGCCAGCAGTTCACTCTTAGCGGGGGGTAGCACAGATACGCAGTATTTT. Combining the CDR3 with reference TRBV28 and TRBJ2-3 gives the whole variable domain DVKVTQSSRYLVKRTGEKVFLECVQDMDHENMFWYRQDPGLGLRLIYFSYDVKMKEKGDIPEGYSVSREKKERFSLILESASTNQTSMYLCASSSLLAGGSTDTQYFGPGTRLTVL.

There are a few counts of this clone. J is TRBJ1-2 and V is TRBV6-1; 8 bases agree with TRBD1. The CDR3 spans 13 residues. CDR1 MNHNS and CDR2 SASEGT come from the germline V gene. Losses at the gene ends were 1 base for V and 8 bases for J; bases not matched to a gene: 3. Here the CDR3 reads CASSEVDRAGYTF. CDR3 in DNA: TGTGCCAGCAGTGAAGTGGACAGGGCGGGCTACACCTTC.